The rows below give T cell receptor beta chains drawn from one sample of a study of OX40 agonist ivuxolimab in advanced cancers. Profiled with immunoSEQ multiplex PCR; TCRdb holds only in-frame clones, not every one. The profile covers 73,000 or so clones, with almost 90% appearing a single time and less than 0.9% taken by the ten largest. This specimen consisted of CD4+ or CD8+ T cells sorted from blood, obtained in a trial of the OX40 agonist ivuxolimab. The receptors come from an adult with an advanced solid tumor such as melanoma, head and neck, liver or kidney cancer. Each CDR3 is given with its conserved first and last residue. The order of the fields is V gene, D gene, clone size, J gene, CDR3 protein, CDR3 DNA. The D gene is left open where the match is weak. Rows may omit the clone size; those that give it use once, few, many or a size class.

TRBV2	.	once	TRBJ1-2	CASSEGTSYGYTF	TGTGCCAGCAGTGAAGGGACATCCTATGGCTACACCTTC
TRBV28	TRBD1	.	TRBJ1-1	CASRPRGTGGSETEAFF	TGTGCCAGCAGACCCCGCGGGACAGGGGGAAGTGAGACTGAAGCTTTCTTT
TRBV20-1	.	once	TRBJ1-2	CSATVDYGYTF	TGCAGTGCCACGGTAGACTATGGCTACACCTTC
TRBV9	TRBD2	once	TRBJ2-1	CASSVAGGGRISEQFF	TGTGCCAGCAGCGTAGCGGGCGGCGGGAGAATTAGTGAGCAGTTCTTC
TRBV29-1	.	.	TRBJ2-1	CSASGDNGYNEQFF	TGCAGCGCCTCGGGAGACAACGGATACAATGAGCAGTTCTTC
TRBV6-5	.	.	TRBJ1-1	CATGGGLYNTEAFF	TGTGCCACGGGGGGAGGGTTATATAACACTGAAGCTTTCTTT
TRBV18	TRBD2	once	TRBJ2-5	CASSPPSLAGGLGETQYF	TGTGCCAGCTCACCACCGTCCCTAGCGGGGGGGCTCGGAGAGACCCAGTACTTC
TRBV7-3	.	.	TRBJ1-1	CASSIGTEYTEAFF	TGTGCCAGCAGCATAGGGACGGAGTACACTGAAGCTTTCTTT
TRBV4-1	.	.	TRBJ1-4	CASSRIQGHNEKLFF	TGCGCCAGCAGCCGGATACAGGGCCATAATGAAAAACTGTTTTTT
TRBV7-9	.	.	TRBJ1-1	CASSRTVNTEAFF	TGTGCCAGCAGCCGTACAGTGAACACTGAAGCTTTCTTT
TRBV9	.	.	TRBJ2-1	CASSVTSSYNEQFF	TGTGCCAGCAGCGTAACGTCCTCCTACAATGAGCAGTTCTTC
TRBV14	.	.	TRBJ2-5	CASSQATIFTQETQYF	TGTGCCAGCAGCCAAGCCACGATATTCACCCAAGAGACCCAGTACTTC
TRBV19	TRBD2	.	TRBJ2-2	CASRTSGSAGELFF	TGTGCCAGTAGGACTAGCGGGAGTGCCGGGGAGCTGTTTTTT
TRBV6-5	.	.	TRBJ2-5	CASREGTTRETQYF	TGTGCCAGCAGGGAAGGGACCACCCGGGAGACCCAGTACTTC
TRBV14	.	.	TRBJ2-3	CASSQGLQLNTDTQYF	TGTGCCAGCAGCCAAGGTCTGCAGTTAAACACAGATACGCAGTATTTT
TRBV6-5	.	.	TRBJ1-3	CASSYSSPSGNTIYF	TGTGCCAGCAGTTACTCGTCCCCCTCTGGAAACACCATATATTTT
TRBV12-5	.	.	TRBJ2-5	CASGFGHGETQYF	TGTGCTAGTGGTTTTGGGCATGGAGAGACCCAGTACTTC
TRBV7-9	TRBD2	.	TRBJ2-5	CASSLGGGQETQYF	TGTGCCAGCAGCTTAGGCGGGGGCCAAGAGACCCAGTACTTC
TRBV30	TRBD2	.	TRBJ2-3	CAWSLAGGTDTQYF	TGTGCCTGGAGTCTAGCGGGAGGAACAGATACGCAGTATTTT
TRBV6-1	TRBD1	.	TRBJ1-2	CASTVGTGLNYGYTF	TGTGCCAGCACCGTGGGGACAGGGCTGAACTATGGCTACACCTTC
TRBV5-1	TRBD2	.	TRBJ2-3	CASSQSLAGETDTQYF	TGCGCCAGCAGCCAATCACTAGCGGGAGAGACAGATACGCAGTATTTT
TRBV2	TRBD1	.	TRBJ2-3	CASTDRGRTQYF	TGTGCCAGCACGGACAGGGGGCGGACGCAGTATTTT
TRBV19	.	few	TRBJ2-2	CASNVRHLNTGELFF	TGTGCCAGTAACGTAAGACACCTAAACACCGGGGAGCTGTTTTTT
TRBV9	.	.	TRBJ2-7	CASSVVGESYEQYF	TGTGCCAGCAGCGTAGTAGGGGAGTCCTACGAGCAGTACTTC
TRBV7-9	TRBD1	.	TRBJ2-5	CASSRQGVSPQYF	TGTGCCAGCAGCAGACAGGGTGTAAGTCCCCAGTACTTC
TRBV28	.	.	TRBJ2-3	CASSFGGATDTQYF	TGTGCCAGCAGTTTTGGCGGGGCCACAGATACGCAGTATTTT
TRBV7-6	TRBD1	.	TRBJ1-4	CASAGQGLANEKLFF	TGTGCCAGCGCGGGACAGGGTTTGGCTAATGAAAAACTGTTTTTT
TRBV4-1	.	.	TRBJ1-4	CASSQEDPRNEKLFF	TGCGCCAGCAGCCAAGAGGACCCACGTAATGAAAAACTGTTTTTT
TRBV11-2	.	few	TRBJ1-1	CASSPLGSGAFF	TGTGCCAGCAGCCCCCTCGGGAGCGGAGCTTTCTTT
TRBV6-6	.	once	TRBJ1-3	CASSYASKDGNTIYF	TGTGCCAGCAGTTACGCCAGTAAGGATGGAAACACCATATATTTT
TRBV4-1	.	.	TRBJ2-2	CASSLRGANTGELFF	TGCGCCAGCAGCCTTCGCGGGGCTAACACCGGGGAGCTGTTTTTT
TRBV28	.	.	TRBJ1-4	CASSEPTTNEKLFF	TGTGCCAGCAGCGAGCCGACAACTAATGAAAAACTGTTTTTT
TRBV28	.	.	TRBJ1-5	CASLYGTADNQPQHF	TGTGCCAGTCTCTATGGGACGGCCGACAATCAGCCCCAGCATTTT
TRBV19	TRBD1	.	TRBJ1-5	CASSPGQGWQPQHF	TGTGCCAGTAGTCCTGGACAGGGTTGGCAGCCCCAGCATTTT
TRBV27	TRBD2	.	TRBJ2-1	CASGLRERGGREQFF	TGTGCCAGCGGCCTTCGGGAGCGGGGGGGCCGGGAGCAGTTCTTC
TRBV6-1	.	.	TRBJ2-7	CAAGRNEQYF	TGTGCCGCGGGCCGGAACGAGCAGTACTTC
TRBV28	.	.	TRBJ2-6	CASSLAGANGANVLTF	TGTGCCAGCAGTTTAGCGGGGGCTAATGGGGCCAACGTCCTGACTTTC
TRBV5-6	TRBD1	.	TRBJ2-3	CASSQTSRGGRTDTQYF	TGTGCCAGCAGCCAAACCTCAAGAGGGGGCCGCACAGATACGCAGTATTTT
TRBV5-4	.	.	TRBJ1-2	CASSLDRNYGYTF	TGTGCCAGCAGCTTGGACAGGAACTATGGCTACACCTTC
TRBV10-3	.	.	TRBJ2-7	CAISERDSYEQYF	TGTGCCATCAGTGAAAGGGATTCCTACGAGCAGTACTTC
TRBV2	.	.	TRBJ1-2	CASSESGRNGNYGYTF	TGTGCCAGCAGTGAATCTGGGCGGAATGGTAACTATGGCTACACCTTC
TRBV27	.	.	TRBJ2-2	CASSRSGDSNTGELFF	TGTGCCAGCAGTAGATCGGGGGACAGTAACACCGGGGAGCTGTTTTTT
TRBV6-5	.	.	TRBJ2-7	CASSYSSGLGYEQYF	TGTGCCAGCAGTTACTCATCGGGGCTAGGCTACGAGCAGTACTTC
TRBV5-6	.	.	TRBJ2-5	CASSSLTVDQETQYF	TGTGCCAGCAGCTCCTTGACAGTAGACCAAGAGACCCAGTACTTC
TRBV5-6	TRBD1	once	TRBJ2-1	CASSLEAGGTEQFF	TGTGCCAGCAGCTTGGAAGCAGGGGGCACTGAGCAGTTCTTC
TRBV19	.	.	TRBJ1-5	CASRYSRSNQPQHF	TGTGCCAGTAGATATTCCCGGTCCAATCAGCCCCAGCATTTT
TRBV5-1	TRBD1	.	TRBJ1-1	CASSPGQGALNTEAFF	TGCGCCAGCAGCCCCGGACAGGGGGCTCTGAACACTGAAGCTTTCTTT
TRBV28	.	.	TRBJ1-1	CASSPVGRSTEAFF	TGTGCCAGCAGTCCCGTTGGAAGGAGCACTGAAGCTTTCTTT
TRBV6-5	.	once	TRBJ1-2	CASRRGLGYGYTF	TGTGCCAGCCGAAGGGGTCTCGGCTATGGCTACACCTTC
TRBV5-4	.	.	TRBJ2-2	CASSLGDPGPGELFF	TGTGCCAGCAGCTTGGGGGACCCAGGGCCCGGGGAGCTGTTTTTT
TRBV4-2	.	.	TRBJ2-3	CASSQHDGAGFTDTQYF	TGTGCCAGCAGCCAACACGACGGGGCGGGCTTCACAGATACGCAGTATTTT
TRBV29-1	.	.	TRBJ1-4	CSVAPGTGRTNEKLFF	TGCAGCGTTGCGCCCGGTACAGGGCGAACTAATGAAAAACTGTTTTTT
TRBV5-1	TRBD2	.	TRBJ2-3	CASSLTPPRAGGTDTQYF	TGCGCCAGCAGCTTAACCCCCCCCCGAGCGGGGGGTACAGATACGCAGTATTTT
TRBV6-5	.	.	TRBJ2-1	CASSNPREQFF	TGTGCCAGCAGTAACCCCAGGGAGCAGTTCTTC
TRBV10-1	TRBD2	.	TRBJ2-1	CASSDSQRGGHNEQFF	TGCGCCAGCAGTGATTCCCAGCGGGGGGGGCACAATGAGCAGTTCTTC
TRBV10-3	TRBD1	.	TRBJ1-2	CAISTGQGRSGYTF	TGTGCCATCAGTACTGGACAGGGTAGGAGCGGCTACACCTTC
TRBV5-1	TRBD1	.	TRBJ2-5	CASSLGTGGEETQYF	TGCGCCAGCAGCTTGGGAACAGGGGGCGAAGAGACCCAGTACTTC
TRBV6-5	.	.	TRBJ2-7	CASSPTRGEQYF	TGTGCCAGCAGTCCAACGAGGGGAGAGCAGTACTTC
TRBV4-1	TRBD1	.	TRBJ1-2	CASSPQGQGAYGYTF	TGCGCCAGCAGCCCCCAAGGACAGGGCGCTTATGGCTACACCTTC